These 3 T cell receptor beta chains were all obtained from the same sample, sequenced in a study of beta chain features in type 1 diabetes. Study findings and constraints: The study found moderately but significantly shorter TCRB CDR3s in all four CD4+ subsets of Type 1 diabetes patients.

Their target antigens are unknown. Every bit of the isolated RNA underwent reverse transcription, so sequencing read expressed TCRB transcripts. The repertoire was sequenced with immunoSEQ multiplex PCR; TCRdb's copy has only in-frame clones and lacks some. In the table there are 300,000 to 350,000 clones, less than 15% of which are singletons. The specimen sequenced was naive CD4+ T cells from blood. The receptors derive from a woman in her late teens or twenties with type 1 diabetes.

The chain recombines TRBV5-1 with TRBJ2-7, with D possibly being TRBD2 (7 bases). Looked up from germline, CDR1 is SGHRS and CDR2 is YFSETQ. The CDR3 is made up of 15 amino acids. Trimming took off 4 bases at V and 6 bases at J, with 20 bases between the two ends. The CDR3 DNA sequence: TGCGCCAGCAGCCCCGCGGGGGCTCTCGGGGCCGAGCAGTACTTC. This encodes CASSPAGALGAEQYF. The full variable domain, with the rest looked up from reference TRBV5-1 and TRBJ2-7, is KAGVTQTPRYLIKTRGQQVTLSCSPISGHRSVSWYQQTPGQGLQFLFEYFSETQRNKGNFPGRFSGRQFSNSRSEMNVSTLELGDSALYLCASSPAGALGAEQYFGPGTRLTVT.

A few counts support this clone. The chain couples TRBV30 to TRBJ1-1; D is uncertain. CDR1 and CDR2 (germline): GTSNPN, SVGIG (reference sequence). CDR3 length: 15 residues. Deletions cut 0 bases from V and 5 bases from J, with 16 bases between. The CDR3: CAWSVIVRRGTEAFF. The CDR3 DNA is TGTGCCTGGAGTGTTATAGTCCGGAGAGGTACTGAAGCTTTCTTT.

The rearrangement uses TRBV15 and TRBJ1-1, with D hard to call. V was pared by 4 bases and J by 2 bases, with 17 bases between. Germline V gene lookup returns CDR1 LNHNV and CDR2 YYDKDF (reference sequence). The CDR3 spans 16 residues. The CDR3 DNA is TGTGCCACCAGCACTGGTCCGGGAGGGTTTAACACTGAAGCTTTCTTT. Translation: CATSTGPGGFNTEAFF.